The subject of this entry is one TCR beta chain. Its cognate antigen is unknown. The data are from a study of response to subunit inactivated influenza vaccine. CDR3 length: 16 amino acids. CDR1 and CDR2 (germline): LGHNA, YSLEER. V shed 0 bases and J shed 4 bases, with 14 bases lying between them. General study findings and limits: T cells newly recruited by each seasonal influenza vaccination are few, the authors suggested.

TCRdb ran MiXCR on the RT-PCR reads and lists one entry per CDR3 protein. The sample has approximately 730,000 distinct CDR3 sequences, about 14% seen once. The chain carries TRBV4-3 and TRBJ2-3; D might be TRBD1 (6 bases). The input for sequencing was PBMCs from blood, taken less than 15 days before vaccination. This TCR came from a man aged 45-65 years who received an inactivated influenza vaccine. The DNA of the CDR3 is TGCGCCAGCAGCCAAGATAGGGGGATACCGGCAGATACGCAGTATTTT. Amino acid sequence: CASSQDRGIPADTQYF.